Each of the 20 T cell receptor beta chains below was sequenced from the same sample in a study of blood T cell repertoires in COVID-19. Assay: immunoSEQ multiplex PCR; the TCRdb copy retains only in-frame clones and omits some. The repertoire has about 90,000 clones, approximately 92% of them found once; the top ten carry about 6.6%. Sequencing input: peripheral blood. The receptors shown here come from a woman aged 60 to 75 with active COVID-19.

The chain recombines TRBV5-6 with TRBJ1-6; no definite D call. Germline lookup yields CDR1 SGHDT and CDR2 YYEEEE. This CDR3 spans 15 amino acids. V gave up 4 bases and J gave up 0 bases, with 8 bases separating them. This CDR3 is CASSAASSYNSPLHF. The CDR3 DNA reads TGTGCCAGCAGCGCAGCGAGCTCCTATAATTCACCCCTCCACTTT.

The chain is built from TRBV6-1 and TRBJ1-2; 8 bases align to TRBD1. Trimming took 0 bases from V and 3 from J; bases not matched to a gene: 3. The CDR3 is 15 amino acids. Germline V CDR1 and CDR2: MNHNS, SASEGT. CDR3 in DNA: TGTGCCAGCAGTGAAGCGTCAGGGGGCCACTATGGCTACACCTTC. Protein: CASSEASGGHYGYTF.

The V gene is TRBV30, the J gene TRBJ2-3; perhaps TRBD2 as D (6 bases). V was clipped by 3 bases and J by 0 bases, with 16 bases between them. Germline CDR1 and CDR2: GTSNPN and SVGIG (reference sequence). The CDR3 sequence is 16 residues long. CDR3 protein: CAWSKTSWASTDTQYF. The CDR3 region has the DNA TGTGCCTGGAGCAAGACTAGTTGGGCGAGCACAGATACGCAGTATTTT.

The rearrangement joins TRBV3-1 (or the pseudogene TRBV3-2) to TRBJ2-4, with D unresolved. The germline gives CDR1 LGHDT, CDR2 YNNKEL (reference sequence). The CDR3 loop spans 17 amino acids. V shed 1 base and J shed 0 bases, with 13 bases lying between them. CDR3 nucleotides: TGTGCCAGCAGCCAAGGGCCAGCGCACCTAGCCAAAAACATTCAGTACTTC. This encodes CASSQGPAHLAKNIQYF.

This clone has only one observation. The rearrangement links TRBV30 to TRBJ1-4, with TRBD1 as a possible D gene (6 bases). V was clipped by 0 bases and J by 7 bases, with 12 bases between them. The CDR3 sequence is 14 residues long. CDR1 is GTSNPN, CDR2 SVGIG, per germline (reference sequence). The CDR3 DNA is TGTGCCTGGAGTGTAAAAGGGGGTTCTGAAAAACTGTTTTTT. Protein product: CAWSVKGGSEKLFF.

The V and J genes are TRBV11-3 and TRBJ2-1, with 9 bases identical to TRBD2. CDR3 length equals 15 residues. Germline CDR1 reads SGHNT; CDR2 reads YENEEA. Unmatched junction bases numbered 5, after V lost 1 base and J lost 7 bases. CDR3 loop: CASSLAGLASNEQFF. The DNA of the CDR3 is TGTGCCAGCAGCTTAGCAGGACTAGCGTCAAATGAGCAGTTCTTC.

The CDR3 DNA sequence: TGTGCCAGCAGCTTACTAACTAATGAAAAACTGTTTTTT. Translation gives CASSLLTNEKLFF. The chain couples TRBV5-6 to TRBJ1-4; D unresolved. The CDR3 totals 13 residues. Trimming pared 2 bases from V and 1 base from J, leaving 3 bases between. Germline CDR1 reads SGHDT; CDR2 reads YYEEEE.

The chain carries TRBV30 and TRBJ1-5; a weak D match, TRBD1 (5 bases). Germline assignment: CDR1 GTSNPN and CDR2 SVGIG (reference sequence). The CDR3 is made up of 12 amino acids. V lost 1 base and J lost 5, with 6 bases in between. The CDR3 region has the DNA TGTGCCTGGAGTGCCAGGGATCAGCCCCAGCATTTT. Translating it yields CAWSARDQPQHF.

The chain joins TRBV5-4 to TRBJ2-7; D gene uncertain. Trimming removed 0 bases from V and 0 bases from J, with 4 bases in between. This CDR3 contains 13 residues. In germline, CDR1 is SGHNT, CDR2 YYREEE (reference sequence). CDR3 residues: CASSLDGSYEQYF. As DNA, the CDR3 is TGTGCCAGCAGCTTGGACGGCTCCTACGAGCAGTACTTC.

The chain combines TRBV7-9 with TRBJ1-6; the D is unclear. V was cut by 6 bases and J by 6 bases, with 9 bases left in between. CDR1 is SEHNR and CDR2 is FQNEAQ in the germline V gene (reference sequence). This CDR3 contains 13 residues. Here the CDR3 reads CASSSGSNSPLHF. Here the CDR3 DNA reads TGTGCCAGCAGTTCCGGTTCTAATTCACCCCTCCACTTT.

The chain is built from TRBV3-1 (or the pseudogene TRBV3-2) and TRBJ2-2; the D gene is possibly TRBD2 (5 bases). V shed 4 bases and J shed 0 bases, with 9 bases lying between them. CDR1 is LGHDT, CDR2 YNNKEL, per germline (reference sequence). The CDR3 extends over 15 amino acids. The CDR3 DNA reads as TGTGCCAGCAGCCCCGGGGTTGCGAACACCGGGGAGCTGTTTTTT. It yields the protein CASSPGVANTGELFF.

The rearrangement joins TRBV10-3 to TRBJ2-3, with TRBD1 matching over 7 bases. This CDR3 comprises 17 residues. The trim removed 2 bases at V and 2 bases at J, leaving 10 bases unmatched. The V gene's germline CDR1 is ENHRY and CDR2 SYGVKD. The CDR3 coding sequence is TGTGCCATCAGTGAGCCTAAATCAACAGGGGTCACAGATACGCAGTATTTT. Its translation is CAISEPKSTGVTDTQYF.

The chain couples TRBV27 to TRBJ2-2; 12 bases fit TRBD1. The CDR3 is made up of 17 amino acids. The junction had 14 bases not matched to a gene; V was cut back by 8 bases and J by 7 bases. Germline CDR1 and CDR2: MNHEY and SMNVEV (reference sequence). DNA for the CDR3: TGTGCCAGCTCTGATGTCCGGGACAGGGGGCGGTACGGGGAGCTGTTTTTT. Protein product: CASSDVRDRGRYGELFF.

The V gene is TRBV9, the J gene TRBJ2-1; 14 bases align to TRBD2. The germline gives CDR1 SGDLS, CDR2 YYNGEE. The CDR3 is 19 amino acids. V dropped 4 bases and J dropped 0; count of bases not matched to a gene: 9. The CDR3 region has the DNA TGTGCCAGCAGCATAGGACTAGCGGGAGGACCGAGCTCCTACAATGAGCAGTTCTTC. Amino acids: CASSIGLAGGPSSYNEQFF.

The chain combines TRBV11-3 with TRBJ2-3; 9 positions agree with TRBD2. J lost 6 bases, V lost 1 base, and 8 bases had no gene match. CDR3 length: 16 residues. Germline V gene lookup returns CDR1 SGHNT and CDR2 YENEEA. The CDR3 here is CASSLVLSGSGDTQYF. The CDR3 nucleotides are TGTGCCAGCAGCTTAGTTCTTAGCGGGAGTGGTGATACGCAGTATTTT.

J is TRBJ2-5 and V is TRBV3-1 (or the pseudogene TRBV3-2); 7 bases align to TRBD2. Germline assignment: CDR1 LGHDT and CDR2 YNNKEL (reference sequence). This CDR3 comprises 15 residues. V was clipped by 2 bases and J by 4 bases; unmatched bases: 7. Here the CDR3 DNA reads TGTGCCAGCAGCCAACGGACTAGTGTTAGAGAGACCCAGTACTTC. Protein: CASSQRTSVRETQYF.

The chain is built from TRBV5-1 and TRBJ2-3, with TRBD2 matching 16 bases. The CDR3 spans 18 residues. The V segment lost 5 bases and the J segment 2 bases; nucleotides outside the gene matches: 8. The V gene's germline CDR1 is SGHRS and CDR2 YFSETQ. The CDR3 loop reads CASRRGTSGGANTDTQYF. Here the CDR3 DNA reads TGCGCCAGCAGACGCGGGACTAGCGGGGGGGCCAACACAGATACGCAGTATTTT. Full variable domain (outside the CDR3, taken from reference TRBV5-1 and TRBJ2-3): KAGVTQTPRYLIKTRGQQVTLSCSPISGHRSVSWYQQTPGQGLQFLFEYFSETQRNKGNFPGRFSGRQFSNSRSEMNVSTLELGDSALYLCASRRGTSGGANTDTQYFGPGTRLTVL.

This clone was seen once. The CDR3 is CAIRDRGAYEQYF. CDR3 nucleotide sequence: TGTGCCATCCGGGACAGGGGAGCCTACGAGCAGTACTTC. The gene calls are TRBV10-3 and TRBJ2-7; the match to TRBD1 covers 10 bases. This CDR3 contains 13 residues. Germline V gene data show CDR1 as ENHRY and CDR2 as SYGVKD. The V gene end was trimmed by 8 bases and the J gene end by 2 bases; junction bases not matched to a gene: 3.

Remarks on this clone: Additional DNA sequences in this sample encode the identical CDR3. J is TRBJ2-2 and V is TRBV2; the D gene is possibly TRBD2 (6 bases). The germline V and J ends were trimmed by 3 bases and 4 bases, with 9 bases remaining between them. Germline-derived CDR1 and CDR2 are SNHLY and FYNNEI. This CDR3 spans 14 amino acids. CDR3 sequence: CASSDRGTTGELFF. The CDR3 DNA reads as TGTGCCAGCAGTGATCGGGGGACCACCGGGGAGCTGTTTTTT.

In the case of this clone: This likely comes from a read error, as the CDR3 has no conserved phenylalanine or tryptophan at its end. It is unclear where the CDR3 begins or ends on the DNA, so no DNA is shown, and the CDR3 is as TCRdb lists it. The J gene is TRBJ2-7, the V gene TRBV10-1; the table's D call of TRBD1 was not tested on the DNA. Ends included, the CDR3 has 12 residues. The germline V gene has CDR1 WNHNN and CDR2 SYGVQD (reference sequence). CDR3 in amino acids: CASSESQGQETL.